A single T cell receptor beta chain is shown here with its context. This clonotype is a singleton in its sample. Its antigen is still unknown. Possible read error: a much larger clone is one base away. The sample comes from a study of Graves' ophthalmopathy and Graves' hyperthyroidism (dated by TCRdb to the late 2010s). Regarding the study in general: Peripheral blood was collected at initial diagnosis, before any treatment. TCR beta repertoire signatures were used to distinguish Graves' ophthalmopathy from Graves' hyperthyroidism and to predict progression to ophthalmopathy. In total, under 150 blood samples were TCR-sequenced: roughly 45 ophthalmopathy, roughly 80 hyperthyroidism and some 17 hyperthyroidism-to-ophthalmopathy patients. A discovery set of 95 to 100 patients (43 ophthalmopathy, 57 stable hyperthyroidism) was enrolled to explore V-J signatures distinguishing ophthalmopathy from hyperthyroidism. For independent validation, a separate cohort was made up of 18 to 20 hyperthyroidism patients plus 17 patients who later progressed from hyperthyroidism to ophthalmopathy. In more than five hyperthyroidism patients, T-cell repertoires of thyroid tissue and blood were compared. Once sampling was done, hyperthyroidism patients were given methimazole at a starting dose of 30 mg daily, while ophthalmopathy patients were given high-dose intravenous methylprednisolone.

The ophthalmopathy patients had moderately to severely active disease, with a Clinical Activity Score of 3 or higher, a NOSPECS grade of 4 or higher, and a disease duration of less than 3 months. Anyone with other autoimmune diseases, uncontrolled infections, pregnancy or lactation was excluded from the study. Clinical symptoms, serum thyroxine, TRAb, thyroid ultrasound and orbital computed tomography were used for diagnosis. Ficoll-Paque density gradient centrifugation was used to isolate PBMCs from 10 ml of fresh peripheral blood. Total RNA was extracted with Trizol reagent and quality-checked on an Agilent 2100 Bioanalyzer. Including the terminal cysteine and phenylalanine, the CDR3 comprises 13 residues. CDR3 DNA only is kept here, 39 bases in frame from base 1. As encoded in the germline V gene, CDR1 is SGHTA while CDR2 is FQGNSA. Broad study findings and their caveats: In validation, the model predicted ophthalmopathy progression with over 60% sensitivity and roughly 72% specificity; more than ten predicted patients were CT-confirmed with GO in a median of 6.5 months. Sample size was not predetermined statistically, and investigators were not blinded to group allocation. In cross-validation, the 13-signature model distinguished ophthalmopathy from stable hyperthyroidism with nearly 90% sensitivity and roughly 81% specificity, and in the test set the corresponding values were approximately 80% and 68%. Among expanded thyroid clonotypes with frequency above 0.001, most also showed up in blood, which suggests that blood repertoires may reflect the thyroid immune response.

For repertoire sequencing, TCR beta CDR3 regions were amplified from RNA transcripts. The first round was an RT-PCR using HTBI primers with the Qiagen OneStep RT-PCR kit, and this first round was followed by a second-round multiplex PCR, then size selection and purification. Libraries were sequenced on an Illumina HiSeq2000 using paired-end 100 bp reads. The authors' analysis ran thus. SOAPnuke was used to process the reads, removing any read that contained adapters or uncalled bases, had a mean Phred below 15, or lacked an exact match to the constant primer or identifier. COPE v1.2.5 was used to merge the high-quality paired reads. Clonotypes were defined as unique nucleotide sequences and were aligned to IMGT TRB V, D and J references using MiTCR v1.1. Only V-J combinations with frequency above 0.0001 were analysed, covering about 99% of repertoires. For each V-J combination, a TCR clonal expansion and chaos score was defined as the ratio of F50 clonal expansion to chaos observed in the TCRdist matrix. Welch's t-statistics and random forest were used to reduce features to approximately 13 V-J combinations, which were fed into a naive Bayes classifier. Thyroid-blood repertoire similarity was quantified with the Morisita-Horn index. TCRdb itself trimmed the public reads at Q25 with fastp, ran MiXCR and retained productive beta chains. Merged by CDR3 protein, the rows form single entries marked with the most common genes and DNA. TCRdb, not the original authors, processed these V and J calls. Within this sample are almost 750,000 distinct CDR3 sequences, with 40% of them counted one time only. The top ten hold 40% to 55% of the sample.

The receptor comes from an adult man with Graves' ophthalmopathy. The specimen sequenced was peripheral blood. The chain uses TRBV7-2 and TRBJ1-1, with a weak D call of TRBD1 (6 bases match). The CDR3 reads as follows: CASSFQGSTEASF. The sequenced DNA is TGTGCCAGCAGCTTCCAGGGGAGCACTGAAGCTTCCTTT.